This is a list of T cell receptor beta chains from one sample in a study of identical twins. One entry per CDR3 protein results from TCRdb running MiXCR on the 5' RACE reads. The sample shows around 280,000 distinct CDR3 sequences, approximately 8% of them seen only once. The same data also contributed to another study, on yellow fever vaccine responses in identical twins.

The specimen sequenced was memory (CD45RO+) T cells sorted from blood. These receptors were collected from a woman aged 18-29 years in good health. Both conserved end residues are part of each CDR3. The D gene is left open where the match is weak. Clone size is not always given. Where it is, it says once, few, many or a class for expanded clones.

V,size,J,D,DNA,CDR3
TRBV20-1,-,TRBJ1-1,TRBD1,TGCAGTGCTAGTCAATGGCAGGGGGTTAAAAACACTGAAGCCTTCTTT,CSASQWQGVKNTEAFF
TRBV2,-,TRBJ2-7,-,TGTGCCAGCAGTGATTCGGGACTTGCCGAGCAGTACTTC,CASSDSGLAEQYF
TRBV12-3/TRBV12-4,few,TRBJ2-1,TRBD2,TGTGCCAGCGGACGGACTAGCGGTTCAAATGAGCAGTTCTTC,CASGRTSGSNEQFF
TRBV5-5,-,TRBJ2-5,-,TGTGCCAGCGGCCCTGGGCACGGGGGAGAGACCCAGTACTTC,CASGPGHGGETQYF
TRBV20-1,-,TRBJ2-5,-,TGCAGTGCCCTAGGGGGGGGAGGGGGTCAAGAGACCCAGTACTTC,CSALGGGGGQETQYF
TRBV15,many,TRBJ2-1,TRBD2,TGTGCCACCAGCAGAGATCGGAGGACTAGCGGGAACAATGAGCAGTTCTTC,CATSRDRRTSGNNEQFF
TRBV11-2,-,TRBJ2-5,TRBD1,TGTGCCAGCAGCTTAGGGTGGGGCGACAGGGTCAAAGAGACCCAGTACTTC,CASSLGWGDRVKETQYF
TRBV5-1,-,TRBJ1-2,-,TGCGCCAGCAGTCCCTCTGCTAACTATGGCTACACCTTC,CASSPSANYGYTF
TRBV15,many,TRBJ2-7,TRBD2,TGTGCCACTAGTCGGGACTACTCCTACGAGCAGTACTTC,CATSRDYSYEQYF
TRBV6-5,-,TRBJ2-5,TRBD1,TGTGCCAGCAGTTACTCGTGGACAGGGGCGTACCAAGAGACCCAGTACTTC,CASSYSWTGAYQETQYF
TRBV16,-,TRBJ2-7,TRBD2,TGTGCCAGCAGCCAATCGACGGGACTAAACTCCTACGAGCAGTACTTC,CASSQSTGLNSYEQYF
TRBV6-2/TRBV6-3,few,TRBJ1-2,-,TGTGCCAGCAGAAGCTCGCCACAGGACTATGGCTACACCTTC,CASRSSPQDYGYTF
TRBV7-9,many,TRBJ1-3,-,TGTGCCAGCAGCTTAATGGGATCCTCTGGAAACACCATATATTTT,CASSLMGSSGNTIYF
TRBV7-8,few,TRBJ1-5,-,TGTGCCAGCAGCTCCCGATCTAGCAATCAGCCCCAGCATTTT,CASSSRSSNQPQHF
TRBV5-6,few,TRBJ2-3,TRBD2,TGTGCCAGCAGCCCGGTGGGACTAGCCTCAGATACGCAGTATTTT,CASSPVGLASDTQYF
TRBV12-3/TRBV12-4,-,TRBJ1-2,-,TGTGCCAGCGTTAAGGAGCCGGATGGCTACACCTTC,CASVKEPDGYTF
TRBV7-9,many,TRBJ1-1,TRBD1,TGTGCCAGCAGCGGACAGGGAAACACTGAAGCTTTCTTT,CASSGQGNTEAFF
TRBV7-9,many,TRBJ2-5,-,TGTGCCAGCAGCTTATTCAGCCTTGTGGGGGAGACCCAGTACTTC,CASSLFSLVGETQYF
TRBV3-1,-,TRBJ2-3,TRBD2,TGTGCCAGCAGCCTCGACGCCACTAGCGGCAATACGCAGTATTTT,CASSLDATSGNTQYF
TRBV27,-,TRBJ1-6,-,TGTGCCAGCAGTTTAAGGGACGGAAATTCACCCCTCCACTTT,CASSLRDGNSPLHF